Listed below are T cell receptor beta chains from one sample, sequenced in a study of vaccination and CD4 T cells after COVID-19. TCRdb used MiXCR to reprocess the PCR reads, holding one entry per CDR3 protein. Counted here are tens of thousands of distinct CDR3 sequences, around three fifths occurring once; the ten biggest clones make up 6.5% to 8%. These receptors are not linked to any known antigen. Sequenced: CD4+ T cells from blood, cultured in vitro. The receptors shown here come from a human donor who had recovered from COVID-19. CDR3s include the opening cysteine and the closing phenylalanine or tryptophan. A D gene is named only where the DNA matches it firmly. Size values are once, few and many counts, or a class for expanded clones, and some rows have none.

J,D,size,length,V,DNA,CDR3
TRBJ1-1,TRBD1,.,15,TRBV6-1,TGTGCCAGCGTAGCGGGACAGGTAATCGGGACTGAAGCTTTCTTT,CASVAGQVIGTEAFF
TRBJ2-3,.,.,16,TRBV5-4,TGTGCCAGCAGCTGGGGGGGGGACAGAAGCACAGATACGCAGTATTTT,CASSWGGDRSTDTQYF
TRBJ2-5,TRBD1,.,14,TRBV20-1,TGCAGTGCTAGGTTACCAGGGGGTAAAGAGACCCAGTACTTC,CSARLPGGKETQYF
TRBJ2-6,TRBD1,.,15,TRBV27,TGTGCCAGCCGGGGACAGGGGGCTGGGGCCAACGTCCTGACTTTC,CASRGQGAGANVLTF
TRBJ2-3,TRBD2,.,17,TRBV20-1,TGCAGTGCTACGCGCATCGGGAGGGCCGCTAGCACAGATACGCAGTATTTT,CSATRIGRAASTDTQYF
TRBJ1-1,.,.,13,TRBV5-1,TGCGCCAGCAGCTGGGGGGGGATGACTGAAGCTTTCTTT,CASSWGGMTEAFF
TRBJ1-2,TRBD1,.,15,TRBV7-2,TGTGCCAGCAGACTACGGGGGACAGGCCACTATGGCTACACCTTC,CASRLRGTGHYGYTF
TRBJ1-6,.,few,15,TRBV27,TGTGCCAGCAGTTTAAGGGACACTTCTAATTCACCCCTCCACTTT,CASSLRDTSNSPLHF
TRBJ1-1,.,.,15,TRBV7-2,TGTGCCAGCAGCCCTCATCGGCAGCAAAACACTGAAGCTTTCTTT,CASSPHRQQNTEAFF
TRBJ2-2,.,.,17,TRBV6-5,TGTGCCAGCAGTTCAACGAGGAGGGGGCGCGGAACCGGGGAGCTGTTTTTT,CASSSTRRGRGTGELFF
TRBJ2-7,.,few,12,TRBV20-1,TGCAGTGCTAGAGAACCCCCGCACGAGCAGTACTTC,CSAREPPHEQYF
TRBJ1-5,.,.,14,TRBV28,TGTGCCAGCAGCCTAGGACAGAGCAATCAGCCCCAGCATTTT,CASSLGQSNQPQHF
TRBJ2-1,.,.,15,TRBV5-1,TGCGCCAGCAGCTTGGACGGCAGCTCCTACAATGAGCAGTTCTTC,CASSLDGSSYNEQFF
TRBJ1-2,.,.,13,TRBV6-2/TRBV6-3,TGTGCCACCCAATCGGACAGCCTTCGTGGCTACACCTTC,CATQSDSLRGYTF
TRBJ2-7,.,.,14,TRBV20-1,TGCAGTGCCCCAAACCAGGAACTAAACTACGAGCAGTACTTC,CSAPNQELNYEQYF
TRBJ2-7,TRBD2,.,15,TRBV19,TGTGCCAGTAGTATCGCTAGCGGAACAACCTACGAGCAGTACTTC,CASSIASGTTYEQYF
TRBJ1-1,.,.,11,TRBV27,TGTGCCAGCAGATCGAAGACTGAAGCTTTCTTT,CASRSKTEAFF
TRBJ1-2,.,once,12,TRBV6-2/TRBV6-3,TGTGCCAGCGCCCATGGAGGCTATGGCTACACCTTC,CASAHGGYGYTF
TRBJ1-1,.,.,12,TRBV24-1,TGTGCCACCAGTGATTTTTACGGGAAAGCTTTCTTT,CATSDFYGKAFF
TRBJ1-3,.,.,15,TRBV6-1,TGTGCCAGCACTACACTGGAGGGGGGAGGAAACACCATATATTTT,CASTTLEGGGNTIYF
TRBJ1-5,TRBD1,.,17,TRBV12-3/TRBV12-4,TGTGCCAGCAGTTCCCCGCAGGAGGGGGCAGGCAATCAGCCCCAGCATTTT,CASSSPQEGAGNQPQHF
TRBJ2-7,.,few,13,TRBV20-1,TGCAGTGCTAGTGGGGGACGGTCCTACGAGCAGTACTTC,CSASGGRSYEQYF
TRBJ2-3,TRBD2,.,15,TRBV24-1,TGTGCCACCAGTTTAGCGGGAGTCGGGACAGATACGCAGTATTTT,CATSLAGVGTDTQYF
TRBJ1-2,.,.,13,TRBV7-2,TGTGCCAGCAGCGTGAGGGGGGCGGGTGGCTACACCTTC,CASSVRGAGGYTF
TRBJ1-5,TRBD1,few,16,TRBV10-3,TGTGCCATCAGTGACCTCGACAGGGATGGCAATCAGCCCCAGCATTTT,CAISDLDRDGNQPQHF
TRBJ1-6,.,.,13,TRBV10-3,TGTGCCATCAGCCCCGGGTCTCCGGCACCCCTCCACTTT,CAISPGSPAPLHF
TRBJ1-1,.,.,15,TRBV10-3,TGTGCCATCAGTGCCCGACTTGGGGGGAACACTGAAGCTTTCTTT,CAISARLGGNTEAFF
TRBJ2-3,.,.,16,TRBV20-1,TGCAGTGCCACAACCCAAGGACGCGCCCCACGAGTTACGCAGTATTTT,CSATTQGRAPRVTQYF